This T cell receptor beta chain comes out of a study of beta chain features in type 1 diabetes. For the study at large: Examined across all samples were some 99 million sorted cells.

V was clipped by 5 bases and J by 5 bases; unmatched bases: 8. The CDR3 has 15 residues. Per the germline V gene, CDR1 is SEHNR and CDR2 is FQNEAQ (reference sequence). TCRB transcripts that were expressed got sequenced, as all of the isolated RNA had been reverse transcribed. Profiling relied on immunoSEQ multiplex PCR, and the TCRdb table lists in-frame clones only, not all of them. The data show 400,000 to 500,000 clones, with approximately 15% seen just once and around 0.039% held by the top ten. The sequence was obtained from a man aged 25 to 40 in good health. Specimen: naive CD4+ T cells from blood. J is TRBJ1-4 and V is TRBV7-9; TRBD1 agrees at 7 bases. CDR3 DNA: TGTGCCAGCAGCGAAGAGGGACAGAGGAATGAAAAACTGTTTTTT. Its protein product is CASSEEGQRNEKLFF.